Presented here are 13 T cell receptor beta chains from one specimen sequenced in a study of OX40 agonist ivuxolimab in advanced cancers. The repertoire was sequenced with immunoSEQ multiplex PCR; TCRdb's copy has only in-frame clones and lacks some. The sample yields tens of thousands of clones, around 83% seen once. The material was CD4+ or CD8+ T cells sorted from blood, obtained in a trial of the OX40 agonist ivuxolimab. These receptor sequences come from an adult with an advanced solid tumor such as melanoma, head and neck, liver or kidney cancer.

This clone has only one observation. The genes are TRBV30 and TRBJ2-5; no reliable D call. Germline assignment: CDR1 GTSNPN and CDR2 SVGIG (reference sequence). This CDR3 region has 13 residues. Trimming cost V 0 bases and J 3 bases, with 8 bases left between them. The CDR3 region has the DNA TGTGCCTGGAGTGTATTCTCCAAAGAGACCCAGTACTTC. It is translated as CAWSVFSKETQYF.

This clone was seen a handful of times. The J gene is TRBJ2-3, the V gene TRBV6-5; D possibly corresponds to TRBD1 (6 bases). V lost 3 bases and J 3 bases, leaving 13 bases between the germline ends. The CDR3 length is 15 residues. Germline CDR1 MNHEY, CDR2 SVGAGI. The DNA for the CDR3 is TGTGCCAGCAGTTATCTACAGGGCTTTACAGATACGCAGTATTTT. It encodes CASSYLQGFTDTQYF.

This rearrangement joins TRBV6-5 to TRBJ2-3, with 8 bases fitting TRBD2. The CDR3 length is 16 residues. V dropped 0 bases and J dropped 2; count of bases not matched to a gene: 4. Per germline, CDR1 MNHEY and CDR2 SVGAGI. Here the CDR3 reads CASSYSRGGSTDTQYF. CDR3 nucleotide sequence: TGTGCCAGCAGTTACTCACGGGGGGGGTCCACAGATACGCAGTATTTT.

The chain is built from TRBV10-3 and TRBJ2-2, with D unresolved. CDR3 length: 11 amino acids. With 6 bases removed from V and 6 bases from J, the gap between germline ends came to 5 bases. CDR1 and CDR2 from the germline V gene are ENHRY and SYGVKD. CDR3 residues: CAIRGSGELFF. CDR3 in DNA: TGTGCCATCAGAGGGTCCGGGGAGCTGTTTTTT.

The chain couples TRBV28 to TRBJ2-1, with D tentatively TRBD2 (6 bases). The CDR3 consists of 15 residues. V was clipped by 5 bases and J by 5 bases, with 16 bases between them. Germline V gene sequence: CDR1 MDHEN, CDR2 SYDVKM. This CDR3 is CASSPLAGGDNEQFF. In DNA form, the CDR3 reads TGTGCCAGCAGTCCCCTAGCCGGAGGGGACAATGAGCAGTTCTTC.

The chain links TRBV28 to TRBJ1-3, with D unclear. Germline V gives CDR1 MDHEN, CDR2 SYDVKM. There are 12 residues in the CDR3. V gave up 5 bases and J gave up 7 bases, with 9 bases separating them. CDR3 coding DNA: TGTGCCAGCAGTCTTGTAGGGAACACCATATATTTT. Its translation is CASSLVGNTIYF.

V is TRBV30 and J is TRBJ2-1; D might be TRBD2 (6 bases). V lost 3 bases to trimming and J lost 9 bases, with 18 bases between them. The CDR3 consists of 14 residues. CDR1 and CDR2 from the germline V gene are GTSNPN and SVGIG (reference sequence). The CDR3 reads CAWRKGGTRGEQFF. In DNA form, the CDR3 reads TGTGCCTGGAGGAAAGGAGGGACCCGGGGTGAGCAGTTCTTC.

The chain uses TRBV12-5 and TRBJ1-3, with D unresolved. This CDR3 spans 14 amino acids. Between the trimmed V and J ends, which lost 2 bases and 2 bases, there was a span of 7 bases. Germline lookup yields CDR1 LGHNT and CDR2 FRNRAP. CDR3 protein: CASGLWGAGNTIYF. The DNA of the CDR3 is TGTGCTAGTGGTTTGTGGGGTGCTGGAAACACCATATATTTT. Filled out from reference TRBV12-5 and TRBJ1-3, the complete variable domain reads DARVTQTPRHKVTEMGQEVTMRCQPILGHNTVFWYRQTMMQGLELLAYFRNRAPLDDSGMPKDRFSAEMPDATLATLKIQPSEPRDSAVYFCASGLWGAGNTIYFGEGSWLTVV.

The chain recombines TRBV14 with TRBJ2-2; D is tentatively TRBD1 or TRBD2 (5 bases each). The germline V gene encodes CDR1 SGHDN and CDR2 FVKESK. The V end was cut by 1 base, the J end by 6 bases, with 6 bases between. The CDR3 runs 13 residues. The CDR3, as DNA: TGTGCCAGCAGCCAAGTGGGGGCCGGGGAGCTGTTTTTT. Translated: CASSQVGAGELFF. Complete variable domain (other parts from reference TRBV14 and TRBJ2-2): EAGVTQFPSHSVIEKGQTVTLRCDPISGHDNLYWYRRVMGKEIKFLLHFVKESKQDESGMPNNRFLAERTGGTYSTLKVQPAELEDSGVYFCASSQVGAGELFFGEGSRLTVL.

This clone turned up a few times. The rearrangement uses TRBV4-2 and TRBJ2-3; 7 bases align to TRBD2. The CDR3 spans 15 residues. V lost 3 bases, J lost 3 bases, and 6 bases stayed unmatched. The germline CDR1 and CDR2 sequences are LGHNA and YNFKEQ. The CDR3 sequence: CASSQTGGGTDTQYF. Written as DNA, the CDR3 is TGTGCCAGCAGCCAGACGGGGGGAGGTACAGATACGCAGTATTTT.

The V call is TRBV4-1, the J call TRBJ1-5, with TRBD1 matching over 12 bases. The germline V gene encodes CDR1 MGHRA and CDR2 YSYEKL. V was pared by 4 bases and J by 1 base, with 8 bases of the junction left unmatched. The CDR3 spans 18 residues. As DNA, the CDR3 is TGCGCCAGCAGCCCGGGACAGGGGGCTAAAGGGAGCAATCAGCCCCAGCATTTT. Protein sequence: CASSPGQGAKGSNQPQHF.

This clone was detected once. The chain couples TRBV2 to TRBJ2-1; D ambiguous. This CDR3 has 13 amino acids. Germline CDR1 reads SNHLY; CDR2 reads FYNNEI. The germline V and J ends were trimmed by 7 bases and 2 bases, with 9 bases remaining between them. DNA of the CDR3: TGTGCCAGCAACCGTCTGACCTACAATGAGCAGTTCTTC. It encodes CASNRLTYNEQFF.

The chain couples TRBV4-2 to TRBJ2-3, with 8 bases fitting TRBD2. Trimming at V came to 8 bases and at J to 0 bases, leaving 22 bases not matched to a gene. CDR1 LGHNA and CDR2 YNFKEQ come from the germline V gene. CDR3 size: 20 residues. The CDR3 region is CASRRGRASGRLTSTDTQYF. The DNA for the CDR3 is TGTGCCAGCCGAAGGGGCCGGGCTAGCGGGCGCTTAACTAGCACAGATACGCAGTATTTT.